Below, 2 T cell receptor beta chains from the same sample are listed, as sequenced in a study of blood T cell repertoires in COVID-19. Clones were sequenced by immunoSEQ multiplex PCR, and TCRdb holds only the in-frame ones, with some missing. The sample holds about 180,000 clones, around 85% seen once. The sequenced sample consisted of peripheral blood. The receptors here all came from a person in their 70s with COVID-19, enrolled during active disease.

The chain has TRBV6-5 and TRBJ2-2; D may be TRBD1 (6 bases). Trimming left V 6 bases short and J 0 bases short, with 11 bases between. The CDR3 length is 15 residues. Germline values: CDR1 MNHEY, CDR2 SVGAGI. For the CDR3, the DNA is TGTGCCAGCAGACCCGGGACACCGAACACCGGGGAGCTGTTTTTT. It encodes CASRPGTPNTGELFF.

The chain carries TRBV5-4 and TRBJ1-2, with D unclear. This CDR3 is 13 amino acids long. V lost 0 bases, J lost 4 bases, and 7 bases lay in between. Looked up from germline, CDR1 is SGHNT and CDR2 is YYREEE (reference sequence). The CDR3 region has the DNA TGTGCCAGCAGCTTGGGGCAGATCTATGGCTACACCTTC. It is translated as CASSLGQIYGYTF.